Listed below are T cell receptor beta chains from one sample, sequenced in a study of cytomegalovirus exposure and HLA in healthy donors. This table comes from immunoSEQ multiplex PCR, and its TCRdb copy is limited to in-frame clones, with some not included. The sample consists of around 25,000 clones, 75% to 80% of them appearing once. The sample taken for sequencing was PBMCs. These receptors were obtained from a male donor in good health and CMV-seronegative. Each CDR3 is given with its conserved first and last residue. Fields, in order: J gene, CDR3 length, V gene, clone size, D gene, CDR3 protein, CDR3 DNA. A D gene is named only where the DNA matches it firmly. Some rows have no size entry. The others give once, few or many, or a class for an expanded clone.

TRBJ1-1 15 TRBV4-2 . . CASSQREGVNTEAFF TGTGCCAGCAGCCAAAGGGAGGGAGTGAACACTGAAGCTTTCTTT
TRBJ2-3 17 TRBV4-2 . TRBD2 CASSPSQASGGTDTQYF TGTGCCAGCAGCCCATCCCAGGCTAGCGGGGGCACAGATACGCAGTATTTT
TRBJ2-1 17 TRBV7-3 . TRBD2 CASSLAGGPSAHNEQFF TGTGCCAGCAGCTTAGCGGGAGGGCCTTCTGCACACAATGAGCAGTTCTTC
TRBJ2-5 13 TRBV11-1 . . CASSFSREKTQYF TGTGCCAGCAGCTTCTCCAGGGAAAAGACCCAGTACTTC
TRBJ2-7 15 TRBV5-6 . . CASSLAQGRAYEQYF TGTGCCAGCAGCTTGGCTCAGGGGAGGGCCTACGAGCAGTACTTC
TRBJ2-2 17 TRBV7-9 once TRBD2 CASSLGLAGVWTGELFF TGTGCCAGCAGCTTGGGACTAGCGGGAGTATGGACCGGGGAGCTGTTTTTT
TRBJ1-4 14 TRBV2 . TRBD1 CASSRTGTLEKLFF TGTGCCAGCAGTCGGACAGGTACCCTTGAAAAACTGTTTTTT
TRBJ2-3 15 TRBV5-1 . . CASSLAGQNTDTQYF TGCGCCAGCAGCTTGGCTGGACAGAACACAGATACGCAGTATTTT
TRBJ2-7 12 TRBV5-4 . . CASSLDLYEQYF TGTGCCAGCAGCTTGGACCTATACGAGCAGTACTTC
TRBJ2-3 16 TRBV5-1 . TRBD2 CASTGRRGGPADTQYF TGCGCCAGCACGGGGAGGCGGGGGGGCCCTGCAGATACGCAGTATTTT
TRBJ2-2 15 TRBV19 . . CASRLYREGVGELFF TGTGCCAGTAGGCTATACAGGGAAGGGGTCGGGGAGCTGTTTTTT
TRBJ1-4 14 TRBV19 . . CASSITVYHEKLFF TGTGCCAGTAGTATAACAGTGTACCATGAAAAACTGTTTTTT
TRBJ2-2 14 TRBV28 . . CASSWGEGSGELFF TGTGCCAGCAGTTGGGGAGAGGGTTCCGGGGAGCTGTTTTTT
TRBJ1-6 16 TRBV4-3 . . CASSQDWEGMNSPLHF TGCGCCAGCAGCCAAGATTGGGAGGGCATGAATTCACCCCTCCACTTT
TRBJ2-3 16 TRBV27 . . CASRFSMDYPTDTQYF TGTGCCAGCAGATTTAGTATGGACTACCCCACAGATACGCAGTATTTT
TRBJ2-1 15 TRBV6-6 . . CASSYSGQGKNEQFF TGTGCCAGCAGTTACTCGGGACAAGGGAAAAATGAGCAGTTCTTC
TRBJ2-7 13 TRBV18 . TRBD1 CASSHGQDYEQYF TGTGCCAGCTCTCATGGACAGGACTACGAGCAGTACTTC
TRBJ1-1 13 TRBV10-3 few . CAISEGTGTEAFF TGTGCCATCAGTGAAGGAACGGGCACTGAAGCTTTCTTT
TRBJ2-3 16 TRBV9 . . CASSVEVDTNTDTQYF TGTGCCAGCAGCGTAGAAGTTGACACGAACACAGATACGCAGTATTTT
TRBJ2-7 15 TRBV28 . . CASSLGRGSSYEQYF TGTGCCAGCAGTTTGGGACGGGGGAGCTCCTACGAGCAGTACTTC
TRBJ1-4 14 TRBV30 . . CAWSRGRTNEKLFF TGTGCCTGGAGCAGGGGCAGAACTAATGAAAAACTGTTTTTT
TRBJ2-2 16 TRBV7-6 . . CASSRSRASNTGELFF TGTGCCAGCAGCAGATCCAGGGCTTCGAACACCGGGGAGCTGTTTTTT
TRBJ2-1 12 TRBV7-2 . . CASSQKWEEQFF TGTGCCAGCAGCCAGAAATGGGAGGAGCAGTTCTTC
TRBJ2-1 15 TRBV5-1 few TRBD1 CASSPWTGGFSEQFF TGCGCCAGCAGTCCGTGGACAGGGGGCTTTTCTGAGCAGTTCTTC
TRBJ2-7 17 TRBV4-1 . TRBD1 CASSQDRRQGASVEQYF TGCGCCAGCAGCCAAGATCGGAGACAGGGGGCCTCGGTCGAGCAGTACTTC
TRBJ2-3 15 TRBV13 once . CASSPPQLGADTQYF TGTGCCAGCAGCCCCCCGCAGCTAGGTGCAGATACGCAGTATTTT
TRBJ2-5 15 TRBV28 . TRBD2 CASSSLAGGKETQYF TGTGCCAGCAGTAGTCTAGCGGGGGGGAAAGAGACCCAGTACTTC